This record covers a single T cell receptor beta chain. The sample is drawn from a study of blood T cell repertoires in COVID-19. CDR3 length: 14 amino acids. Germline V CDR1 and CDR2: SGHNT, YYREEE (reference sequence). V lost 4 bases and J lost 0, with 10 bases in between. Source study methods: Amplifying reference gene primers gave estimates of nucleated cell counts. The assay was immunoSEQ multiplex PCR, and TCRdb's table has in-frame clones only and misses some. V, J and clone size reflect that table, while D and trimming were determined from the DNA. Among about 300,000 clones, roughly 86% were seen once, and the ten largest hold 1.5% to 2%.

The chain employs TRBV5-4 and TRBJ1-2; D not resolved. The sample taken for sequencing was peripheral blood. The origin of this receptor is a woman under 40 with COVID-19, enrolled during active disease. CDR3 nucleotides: TGTGCCAGCAGCCTTCAGGAAGCTAACTATGGCTACACCTTC. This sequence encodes CASSLQEANYGYTF.